A single sample is the source of the 29 T cell receptor beta chains below, sequenced in a study of cytomegalovirus exposure and HLA in healthy donors. This PCR relied on a set of 60 Vbeta primers and 13 Jbeta primers. Clones were sequenced by immunoSEQ multiplex PCR, and TCRdb holds only the in-frame ones, with some missing. In total, the table holds under 65,000 clones. Specimen: PBMCs. All receptors derive from a woman between 18 and 30 years old in good health and CMV-seronegative.

The CDR3 nucleotides read TGTGCCAGCAGTTTAGGTCAGGGGGAGCATTCACCCCTCCACTTT. It encodes CASSLGQGEHSPLHF. The rearrangement links TRBV27 to TRBJ1-6; 7 nucleotides agree with TRBD1. In germline, CDR1 is MNHEY, CDR2 SMNVEV (reference sequence). This CDR3 contains 15 residues. V shed 2 bases and J 8 bases; nucleotides not matched to a gene: 6.

The V and J genes are TRBV11-3 and TRBJ2-7; D gene ambiguous. Trimming pared 5 bases from V and 0 bases from J, leaving 11 bases between. This CDR3 is 14 amino acids long. Germline V gene sequence: CDR1 SGHNT, CDR2 YENEEA. CDR3 sequence reads: CASSPLRSSYEQYF. DNA for the CDR3: TGTGCCAGCAGCCCTCTAAGGAGCTCCTACGAGCAGTACTTC.

The V gene is TRBV9, the J gene TRBJ2-1; possibly TRBD2 for D (6 bases). This CDR3 spans 17 amino acids. Between the trimmed V and J ends, which lost 3 bases and 0 bases, there was a span of 16 bases. Germline V gives CDR1 SGDLS, CDR2 YYNGEE. The CDR3 DNA is TGTGCCAGCAGCGCCGGACCCCCCGGGAGCTCCTACAATGAGCAGTTCTTC. This codes for CASSAGPPGSSYNEQFF.

The J gene is TRBJ2-3, the V gene TRBV18; D is unclear. This CDR3 has 14 residues. V was shortened by 2 bases and J by 1 base, with 7 bases between the two germline ends. CDR1 is KGHSH, CDR2 LQKENI, per germline. CDR3 coding DNA: TGTGCCAGCTCACCAACACCCCGCACAGATACGCAGTATTTT. Translated: CASSPTPRTDTQYF.

V is TRBV5-1 and J is TRBJ1-5; 7 nucleotides match TRBD1. After removal of 0 bases from V and 4 bases from J, the junction contained 4 bases not matched to a gene. There are 15 residues in the CDR3. Germline V CDR1 and CDR2: SGHRS, YFSETQ. Here the CDR3 reads CASSLAPGGNQPQHF. The DNA for the CDR3 is TGCGCCAGCAGCTTGGCACCAGGGGGGAATCAGCCCCAGCATTTT.

The chain combines TRBV28 with TRBJ1-2; no clear D. V was clipped by 2 bases and J by 6 bases, with 7 bases between them. The CDR3 sequence is 12 residues long. Germline V CDR1 and CDR2: MDHEN, SYDVKM. The CDR3 coding sequence is TGTGCCAGCAGTTTAAAGAGGGATGGCTACACCTTC. Translated, it gives CASSLKRDGYTF.

The chain is built from TRBV6-4 and TRBJ1-2; D gene ambiguous. The germline V gene encodes CDR1 MRHNA and CDR2 SNTAGT. Deletions cut 3 bases from V and 6 bases from J, with 11 bases between. The CDR3 loop spans 13 amino acids. The DNA for the CDR3 is TGTGCCAGCAGTGATAGGAGTGCCGATGGCTACACCTTC. Protein: CASSDRSADGYTF.

The chain has TRBV6-1 and TRBJ1-5; possible D gene TRBD1, 5 bases. The germline gives CDR1 MNHNS, CDR2 SASEGT. Trimming shortened V by 3 bases and J by 2 bases, and 14 bases separated the two germline ends. The CDR3 consists of 16 residues. The CDR3 spells CASSEQGGGGNQPQHF. The CDR3 nucleotides read TGTGCCAGCAGTGAGCAGGGCGGGGGGGGCAATCAGCCCCAGCATTTT.

The chain combines TRBV27 with TRBJ2-7, with 9 bases that match TRBD2. This CDR3 comprises 13 residues. The trim removed 7 bases at V and 5 bases at J, leaving 6 bases unmatched. Germline V CDR1 and CDR2: MNHEY, SMNVEV (reference sequence). CDR3 region: CASKVAGVDEQYF. The CDR3 DNA sequence: TGTGCCAGCAAGGTAGCGGGGGTCGACGAGCAGTACTTC.

The gene calls are TRBV7-6 and TRBJ1-6; D is uncertain. V was clipped by 1 base and J by 12 bases, with 10 bases between them. Germline V gives CDR1 SGHVS, CDR2 FNYEAQ. This CDR3 has 13 amino acids. The CDR3 spells CASSLVVEEPLHF. For the CDR3, the DNA is TGTGCCAGCAGCTTAGTCGTGGAGGAACCCCTCCACTTT.

The chain has TRBV10-2 and TRBJ2-7, with TRBD2 matching 14 bases. V was pared by 8 bases and J by 6 bases, with 3 bases of the junction left unmatched. The CDR3 contains 13 residues. Germline CDR1 is WSHSY and CDR2 is SAAADI. Here the CDR3 DNA reads TGCGCCAGCGGGACTAGCGGGAGTGTCGAGCAGTACTTC. This translates into CASGTSGSVEQYF.

The chain employs TRBV6-1 and TRBJ2-1, with TRBD2 matching 9 bases. This CDR3 spans 15 amino acids. The germline gives CDR1 MNHNS, CDR2 SASEGT. Trimming at V came to 2 bases and at J to 7 bases, leaving 6 bases not matched to a gene. The CDR3 nucleotides are TGTGCCAGCAGTGAACTAGCGGGAAACTGGAATGAGCAGTTCTTC. It specifies CASSELAGNWNEQFF.

The CDR3 region is CATLPGQRSNYGYTF. The CDR3 nucleotides read TGTGCCACCCTACCGGGACAGCGATCTAACTATGGCTACACCTTC. The chain is built from TRBV6-6 and TRBJ1-2; 7 nucleotides line up with TRBD1. Germline CDR1 reads MNHNY; CDR2 reads SVGAGI (reference sequence). CDR3 length: 15 residues. V dropped 10 bases and J dropped 0; count of bases not matched to a gene: 11.

CDR3 nucleotides: TGTGCCAGCTCAGTATCGGGTTCTAACTATGGCTACACCTTC. Protein sequence: CASSVSGSNYGYTF. The rearrangement joins TRBV5-6 to TRBJ1-2; D is undetermined. Trimming left V 7 bases short and J 0 bases short, with 13 bases between. This CDR3 has 14 residues. The germline CDR1 and CDR2 sequences are SGHDT and YYEEEE. Supplemented by reference TRBV5-6 and TRBJ1-2, the full variable domain reads DAGVTQSPTHLIKTRGQQVTLRCSPKSGHDTVSWYQQALGQGPQFIFQYYEEEERQRGNFPDRFSGHQFPNYSSELNVNALLLGDSALYLCASSVSGSNYGYTFGSGTRLTVV.

This CDR3 is CASYDSTGNTEAFF. In DNA form, the CDR3 reads TGTGCCAGTTACGACAGTACCGGAAACACTGAAGCTTTCTTT. J is TRBJ1-1 and V is TRBV25-1; a weak D match, TRBD1 (5 bases). CDR1 and CDR2 (germline): MGHDK, SYGVNS. The V end lost 9 bases, the J end lost 2 bases, and 16 bases lay between the germline ends. The CDR3 sequence is 14 residues long.

The chain recombines TRBV2 with TRBJ1-2; D uncertain. The CDR3 length is 11 residues. The V end was cut by 6 bases, the J end by 4 bases, with 6 bases between. Germline values: CDR1 SNHLY, CDR2 FYNNEI. CDR3 DNA sequence: TGTGCCAGCAGCTTAATCTATGGCTACACCTTC. Translating it yields CASSLIYGYTF.

The V call is TRBV6-5, the J call TRBJ1-2; TRBD1 matches 8 bases. V was clipped by 5 bases and J by 5 bases; unmatched bases: 10. Germline assignment: CDR1 MNHEY and CDR2 SVGAGI. This CDR3 has 15 amino acids. CDR3: CASSTWTGKWYGYTF. In nucleotides, the CDR3 is TGTGCCAGCAGTACGTGGACAGGGAAGTGGTATGGCTACACCTTC.

The V and J genes are TRBV11-3 and TRBJ1-1; a possible D gene is TRBD1 (5 bases). Trimming took off 5 bases at V and 6 bases at J, with 13 bases between the two ends. The CDR3 length is 13 residues. Per germline, CDR1 SGHNT and CDR2 YENEEA. The CDR3 sequence: CASSPRDGPEAFF. The CDR3 coding sequence is TGTGCCAGCAGCCCGCGGGACGGTCCTGAAGCTTTCTTT.

The chain links TRBV4-1 to TRBJ1-5; maybe TRBD1 (6 bases). The CDR3 length is 13 residues. V gave up 2 bases and J gave up 15 bases, with 17 bases separating them. Germline V CDR1 and CDR2: MGHRA, YSYEKL. The CDR3 nucleotides read TGCGCCAGCAGCCAACCAGGGGCGCCGGGGAGGCATTTT. Translating it yields CASSQPGAPGRHF.

The V gene is TRBV13, the J gene TRBJ1-3; D possibly corresponds to TRBD1 (5 bases). This CDR3 spans 18 amino acids. Germline CDR1 reads PRHDT; CDR2 reads FYEKMQ (reference sequence). The V gene lost 0 bases and the J gene lost 2 bases, with 17 bases spanning the gap. The DNA for the CDR3 is TGTGCCAGCAGCTTAGGGCGAGCGGGGCGTTCGGCTGGAAACACCATATATTTT. Amino acids: CASSLGRAGRSAGNTIYF.

The rearrangement uses TRBV5-1 and TRBJ1-2; 12 positions agree with TRBD1. CDR1 and CDR2 from the germline V gene are SGHRS and YFSETQ. Germline trimming cut 4 bases from V and 4 bases from J; bases unmatched to any gene: 11. This CDR3 has 17 residues. The CDR3 coding sequence is TGCGCCAGCAGCGAAGGTCCTGGGACAGGGGGCATCTATGGCTACACCTTC. Encoded protein: CASSEGPGTGGIYGYTF.

This chain joins TRBV7-6 and TRBJ1-1; tentatively, D is TRBD1 (5 bases). Germline CDR1 reads SGHVS; CDR2 reads FNYEAQ. V was cut by 3 bases and J by 2 bases, with 13 bases left in between. This CDR3 is 15 amino acids long. Here the CDR3 reads CASSLGLGRNTEAFF. CDR3 nucleotides: TGTGCCAGCAGCTTGGGGCTCGGGCGTAACACTGAAGCTTTCTTT. The full variable domain, completed using reference TRBV7-6 and TRBJ1-1, is GAGVSQSPRYKVTKRGQDVALRCDPISGHVSLYWYRQALGQGPEFLTYFNYEAQQDKSGLPNDRFSAERPEGSISTLTIQRTEQRDSAMYRCASSLGLGRNTEAFFGQGTRLTVV.

The chain links TRBV27 to TRBJ2-7, with D tentatively TRBD2 (6 bases). CDR3 size: 13 residues. V was trimmed by 5 bases and J by 3 bases, leaving 11 bases between them. In germline, CDR1 is MNHEY, CDR2 SMNVEV (reference sequence). CDR3 sequence: CASSPGLLYEQYF. The CDR3 nucleotides are TGTGCCAGCAGTCCAGGACTACTCTACGAGCAGTACTTC.

The V call is TRBV6-5, the J call TRBJ2-7, with D possibly TRBD2 on 7 matching bases. The CDR3 consists of 14 residues. Trimming pared 10 bases from V and 6 bases from J, leaving 22 bases between. The germline gives CDR1 MNHEY, CDR2 SVGAGI. CDR3 sequence: CATISRGGRGEQYF. In DNA form, the CDR3 reads TGTGCCACCATCTCGAGGGGGGGTAGGGGCGAGCAGTACTTC.

The CDR3 bases are TGCGCCAGCAGCCCAGGGACAGGGGGGAACGAGCAGTACTTC. Residues: CASSPGTGGNEQYF. This chain uses TRBV5-1 with TRBJ2-7; 11 bases are shared with TRBD1. Trimming at V came to 4 bases and at J to 5 bases, leaving 5 bases not matched to a gene. CDR3 length: 14 amino acids. From germline, CDR1 is SGHRS and CDR2 YFSETQ.

This sequence joins TRBV13 and TRBJ2-1; perhaps TRBD2 as D (5 bases). The CDR3 contains 16 residues. CDR1 and CDR2 (germline): PRHDT, FYEKMQ (reference sequence). V lost 5 bases and J lost 0, with 14 bases in between. The DNA of the CDR3 is TGTGCCAGCAGCCCGCGACGGGGAAGCTCCTACAATGAGCAGTTCTTC. Amino acid sequence: CASSPRRGSSYNEQFF.

The chain joins TRBV29-1 to TRBJ2-1, with TRBD2 identical over 15 bases. Trimming cost V 0 bases and J 2 bases; bases outside gene matches: 11. Germline CDR1 and CDR2: SQVTM and ANQGSEA. This CDR3 has 20 residues. CDR3 sequence: CSVEDWGTSGGLEAYNEQFF. The DNA for the CDR3 is TGCAGCGTTGAAGATTGGGGGACTAGCGGGGGGCTCGAGGCCTACAATGAGCAGTTCTTC.

The chain has TRBV15 and TRBJ1-1; 7 bases align to TRBD1. The V segment lost 3 bases and the J segment 3 bases; nucleotides outside the gene matches: 4. Germline V gene data show CDR1 as LNHNV and CDR2 as YYDKDF (reference sequence). The CDR3 length is 14 residues. The DNA of the CDR3 is TGTGCCACCAGCAGGAAGGGACAGCACACTGAAGCTTTCTTT. Its translation is CATSRKGQHTEAFF.

V usage is TRBV4-1 and J usage is TRBJ1-1; D is undetermined. The germline V and J ends were trimmed by 3 bases and 0 bases, with 8 bases remaining between them. Germline V lookup: CDR1 MGHRA, CDR2 YSYEKL. The CDR3 covers 14 residues. CDR3: CASSQARMNTEAFF. The CDR3 nucleotides read TGCGCCAGCAGCCAGGCCCGAATGAACACTGAAGCTTTCTTT.